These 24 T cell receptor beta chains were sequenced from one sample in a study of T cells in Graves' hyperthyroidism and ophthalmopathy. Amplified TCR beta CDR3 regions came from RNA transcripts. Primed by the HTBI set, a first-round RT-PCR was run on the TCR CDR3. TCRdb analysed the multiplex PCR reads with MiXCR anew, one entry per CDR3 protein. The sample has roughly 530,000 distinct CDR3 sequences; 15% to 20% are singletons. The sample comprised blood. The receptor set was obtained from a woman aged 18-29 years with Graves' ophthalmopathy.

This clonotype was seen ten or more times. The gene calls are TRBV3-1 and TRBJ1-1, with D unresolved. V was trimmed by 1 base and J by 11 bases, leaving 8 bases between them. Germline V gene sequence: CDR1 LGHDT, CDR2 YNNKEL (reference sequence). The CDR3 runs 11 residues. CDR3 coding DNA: TGTGCCAGCAGCCAAGGGATGCGGGCTTTCTTT. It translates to CASSQGMRAFF. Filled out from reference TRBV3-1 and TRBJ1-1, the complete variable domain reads DTAVSQTPKYLVTQMGNDKSIKCEQNLGHDTMYWYKQDSKKFLKIMFSYNNKELIINETVPNRFSPKSPDKAHLNLHINSLELGDSAVYFCASSQGMRAFFGQGTRLTVV.

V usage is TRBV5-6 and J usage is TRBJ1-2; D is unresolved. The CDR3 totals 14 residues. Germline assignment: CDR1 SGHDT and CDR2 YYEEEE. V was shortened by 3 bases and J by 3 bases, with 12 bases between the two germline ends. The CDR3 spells CASSYTDSDYGYTF. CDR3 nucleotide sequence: TGTGCCAGCAGCTATACAGATTCTGACTATGGCTACACCTTC.

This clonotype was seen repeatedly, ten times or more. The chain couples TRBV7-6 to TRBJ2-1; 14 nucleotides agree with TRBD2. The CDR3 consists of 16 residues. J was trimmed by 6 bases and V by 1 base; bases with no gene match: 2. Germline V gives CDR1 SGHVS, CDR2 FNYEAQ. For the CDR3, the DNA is TGTGCCAGCAGCTTAGTGACTAGCGGGGGGGGCAATGAGCAGTTCTTC. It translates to CASSLVTSGGGNEQFF.

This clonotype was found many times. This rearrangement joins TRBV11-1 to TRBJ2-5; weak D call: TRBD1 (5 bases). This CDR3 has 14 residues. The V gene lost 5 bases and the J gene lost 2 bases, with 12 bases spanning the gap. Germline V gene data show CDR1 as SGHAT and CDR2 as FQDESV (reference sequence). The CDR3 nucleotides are TGTGCCAGCAGCCTTGCAGGGATGCAAGAGACCCAGTACTTC. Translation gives CASSLAGMQETQYF. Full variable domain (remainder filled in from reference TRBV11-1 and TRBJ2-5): EAEVAQSPRYKITEKSQAVAFWCDPISGHATLYWYRQILGQGPELLVQFQDESVVDDSQLPKDRFSAERLKGVDSTLKIQPAELGDSAMYLCASSLAGMQETQYFGPGTRLLVL.

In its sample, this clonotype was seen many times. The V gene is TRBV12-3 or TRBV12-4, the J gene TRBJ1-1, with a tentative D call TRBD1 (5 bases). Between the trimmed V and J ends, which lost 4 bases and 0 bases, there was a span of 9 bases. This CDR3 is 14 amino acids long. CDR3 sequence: CASSSGIMNTEAFF. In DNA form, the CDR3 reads TGTGCCAGCAGTTCAGGGATCATGAACACTGAAGCTTTCTTT.

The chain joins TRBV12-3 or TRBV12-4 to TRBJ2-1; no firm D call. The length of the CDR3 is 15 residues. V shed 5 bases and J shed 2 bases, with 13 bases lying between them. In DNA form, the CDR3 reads TGTGCCAGCAGTCCCGGCGAACCAACCTACAATGAGCAGTTCTTC. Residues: CASSPGEPTYNEQFF.

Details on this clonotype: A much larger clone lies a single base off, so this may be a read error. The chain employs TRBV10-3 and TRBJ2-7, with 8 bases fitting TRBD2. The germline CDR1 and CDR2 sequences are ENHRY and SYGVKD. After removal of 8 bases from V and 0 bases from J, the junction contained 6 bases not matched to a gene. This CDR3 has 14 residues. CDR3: CAIAGGGSSYEQYF. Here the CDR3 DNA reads TGTGCCATCGCGGGGGGAGGGAGCTCCTACGAGCAGTACTTC.

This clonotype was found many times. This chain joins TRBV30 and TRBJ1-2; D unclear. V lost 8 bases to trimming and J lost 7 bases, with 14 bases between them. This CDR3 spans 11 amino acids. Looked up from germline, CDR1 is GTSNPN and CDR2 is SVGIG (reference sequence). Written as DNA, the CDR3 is TGTGCCCTGGAGGGCGTCGTTGGCTACACCTTC. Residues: CALEGVVGYTF. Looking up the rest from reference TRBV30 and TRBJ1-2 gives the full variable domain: SQTIHQWPATLVQPVGSPLSLECTVEGTSNPNLYWYRQAAGRGLQLLFYSVGIGQISSEVPQNLSASRPQDRQFILSSKKLLLSDSGFYLCALEGVVGYTFGSGTRLTVV.

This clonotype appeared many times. This chain's CDR3 is CASNQGGATSFGYTF. In DNA, the CDR3 is TGTGCCAGCAATCAAGGGGGCGCTACCTCCTTTGGCTACACCTTC. The chain is built from TRBV7-2 and TRBJ1-2; 7 nucleotides line up with TRBD1. Germline lookup yields CDR1 SGHTA and CDR2 FQGNSA. V lost 7 bases, J lost 7 bases, and 15 bases stayed unmatched. The CDR3 contains 15 residues.

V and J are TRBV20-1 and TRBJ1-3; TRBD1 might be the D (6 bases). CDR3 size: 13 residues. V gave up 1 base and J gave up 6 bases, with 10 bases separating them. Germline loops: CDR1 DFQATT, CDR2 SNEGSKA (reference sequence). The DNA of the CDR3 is TGCAGTGCTAGAGCGGGGGCGGAAAACACCATATATTTT. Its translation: CSARAGAENTIYF.

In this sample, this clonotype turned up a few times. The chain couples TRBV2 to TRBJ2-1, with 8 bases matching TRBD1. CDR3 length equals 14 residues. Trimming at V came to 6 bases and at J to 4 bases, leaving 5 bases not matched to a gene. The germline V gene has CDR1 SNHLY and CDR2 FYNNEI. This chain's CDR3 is CASRDRADYNEQFF. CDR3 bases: TGTGCCAGCAGGGACAGGGCAGATTACAATGAGCAGTTCTTC.

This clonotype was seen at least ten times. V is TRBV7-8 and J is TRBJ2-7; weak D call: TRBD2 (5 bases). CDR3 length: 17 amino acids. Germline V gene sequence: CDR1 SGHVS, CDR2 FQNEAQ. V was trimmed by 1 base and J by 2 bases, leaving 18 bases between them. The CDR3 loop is CASSLVPRGKKPYEQYF. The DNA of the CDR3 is TGTGCCAGCAGCTTAGTTCCCCGGGGAAAGAAACCCTACGAGCAGTACTTC.

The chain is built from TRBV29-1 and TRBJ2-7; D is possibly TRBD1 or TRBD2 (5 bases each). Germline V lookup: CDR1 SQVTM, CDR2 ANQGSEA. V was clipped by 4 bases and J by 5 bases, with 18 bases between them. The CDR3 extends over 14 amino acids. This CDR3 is CSVGSGTLSHEQYF. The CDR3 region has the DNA TGCAGCGTTGGGTCCGGGACCCTATCCCACGAGCAGTACTTC.

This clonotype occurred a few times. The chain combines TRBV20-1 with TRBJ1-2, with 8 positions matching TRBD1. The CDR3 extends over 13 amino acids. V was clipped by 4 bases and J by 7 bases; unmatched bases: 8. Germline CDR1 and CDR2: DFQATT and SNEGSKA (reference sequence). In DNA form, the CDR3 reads TGCAGTGCTACCGCGACAGGGGAGGGTGGCTACACCTTC. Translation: CSATATGEGGYTF.

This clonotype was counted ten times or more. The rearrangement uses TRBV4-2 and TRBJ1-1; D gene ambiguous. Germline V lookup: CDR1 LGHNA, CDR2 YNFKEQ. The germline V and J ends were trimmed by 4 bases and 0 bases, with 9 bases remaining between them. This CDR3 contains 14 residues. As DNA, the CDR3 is TGTGCCAGCAGCCGCGGACGGTTGAACACTGAAGCTTTCTTT. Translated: CASSRGRLNTEAFF.

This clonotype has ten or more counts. The CDR3 DNA reads TGTGCCTGGAGTGGGACCTCCGGGGGGCTCCCTCAGGCGGATACGCAGTATTTT. Protein sequence: CAWSGTSGGLPQADTQYF. The chain joins TRBV30 to TRBJ2-3; possibly TRBD2 for D (7 bases). Trimming stripped 1 base from V and 6 bases from J, with 26 bases between. The CDR3 runs 18 residues. Germline V gene sequence: CDR1 GTSNPN, CDR2 SVGIG (reference sequence).

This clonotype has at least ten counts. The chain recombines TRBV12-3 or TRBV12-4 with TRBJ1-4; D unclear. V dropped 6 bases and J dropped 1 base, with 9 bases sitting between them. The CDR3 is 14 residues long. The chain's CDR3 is CASSVAGTNEKLFF. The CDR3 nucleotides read TGTGCCAGCAGCGTGGCAGGAACTAATGAAAAACTGTTTTTT.

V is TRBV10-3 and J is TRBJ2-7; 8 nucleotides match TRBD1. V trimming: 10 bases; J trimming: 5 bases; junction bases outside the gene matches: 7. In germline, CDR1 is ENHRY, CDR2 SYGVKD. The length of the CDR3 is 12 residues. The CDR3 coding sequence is TGTGCCACACCACAGGGGGTCGACGAGCAGTACTTC. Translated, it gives CATPQGVDEQYF.

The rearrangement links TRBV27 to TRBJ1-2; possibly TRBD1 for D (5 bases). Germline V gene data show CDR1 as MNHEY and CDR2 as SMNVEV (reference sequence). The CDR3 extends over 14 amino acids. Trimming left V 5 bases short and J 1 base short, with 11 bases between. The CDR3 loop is CASSVQGGNYGYTF. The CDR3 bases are TGTGCCAGCAGTGTCCAGGGAGGTAACTATGGCTACACCTTC.

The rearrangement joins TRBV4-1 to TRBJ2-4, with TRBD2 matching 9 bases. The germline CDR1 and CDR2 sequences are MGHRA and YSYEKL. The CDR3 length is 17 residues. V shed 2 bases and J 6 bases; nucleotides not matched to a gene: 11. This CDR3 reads CASSQIGGSSGINIQYF. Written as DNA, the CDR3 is TGCGCCAGCAGCCAAATTGGGGGCTCTAGCGGGATAAACATTCAGTACTTC.

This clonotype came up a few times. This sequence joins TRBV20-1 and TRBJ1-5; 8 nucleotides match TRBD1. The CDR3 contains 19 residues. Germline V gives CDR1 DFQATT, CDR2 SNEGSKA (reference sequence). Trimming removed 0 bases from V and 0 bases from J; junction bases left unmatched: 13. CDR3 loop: CSAREYGTGLINSNQPQHF. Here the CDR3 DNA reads TGCAGTGCTAGAGAATATGGGACAGGACTCATAAATAGCAATCAGCCCCAGCATTTT.

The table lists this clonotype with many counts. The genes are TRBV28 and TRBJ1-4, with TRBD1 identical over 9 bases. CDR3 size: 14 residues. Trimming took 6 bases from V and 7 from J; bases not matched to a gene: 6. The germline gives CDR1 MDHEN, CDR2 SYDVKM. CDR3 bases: TGTGCCAGCAGCGAGGGACAGGGAAGTGAAAAACTGTTTTTT. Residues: CASSEGQGSEKLFF.

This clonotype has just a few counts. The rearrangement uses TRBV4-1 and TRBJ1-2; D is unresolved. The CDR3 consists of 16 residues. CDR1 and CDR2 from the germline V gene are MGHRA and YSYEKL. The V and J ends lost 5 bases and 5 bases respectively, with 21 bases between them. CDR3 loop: CASSAEVGPRGYGYTF. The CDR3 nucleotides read TGCGCCAGCAGCGCCGAAGTAGGGCCGCGGGGTTATGGCTACACCTTC.

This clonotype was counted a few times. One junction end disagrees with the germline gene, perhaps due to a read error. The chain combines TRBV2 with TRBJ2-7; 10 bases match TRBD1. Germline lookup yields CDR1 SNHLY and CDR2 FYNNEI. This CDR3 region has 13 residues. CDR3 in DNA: TGTGCCGACAGGGGGCCCCTCTCCTCCGAGCAGTACTTC. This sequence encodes CADRGPLSSEQYF.